This T cell receptor (beta chain) was sequenced in a study of cytomegalovirus exposure and HLA in healthy donors (dated 2017 in TCRdb). General notes on the study: An earlier analysis of several hundred of the donors reported roughly 300 Gb of sequence data and around 120 million unique TCR beta sequences obtained from about 180 million T cells. Of the approximately 400 genotyped donors, 75% to 85% were placed in the genetic ancestry cluster associated with self-reported Caucasian donors. An early release covering just under 650 HLA-typed donors comprised about 300 gigabases of sequencing data and approximately 85 million unique TCR sequences. A few DR-DQ haplotypes were handled as single units for association and clustering because linkage in the cohort was strong. To predict cytomegalovirus infection status, the study brought together high-throughput TCR immunosequencing, statistical association of individual TCRs with disease status, and machine learning. The study aimed to test whether signatures of past pathogen exposure could be identified by cataloging public T cell receptors. Rather than using new phenotypic data, the later analysis identified candidate immune exposures from TCR beta sequences and from how often those sequences occurred across donors. The number of typed donors differed by locus: about 620-640 for A, B, C, DRB1 and DQB1; some 500 for DQA1; 606 for DPA1; and about 450 for DPB1. Class I and class II HLA loci were covered by the typing at four-digit resolution. A later genetic analysis used genome-wide SNP genotypes for about 55% of the 666 donors, treating that subset as a discovery cohort. Among about 390 genotyped donors of the cohort, an average of roughly 240,000 unique TCR beta nucleotide sequences were sequenced per donor, about a sixth of them non-productive. Donor age, sex, ethnicity and CMV serostatus were compiled together with the repertoire data. A later analysis re-analyzed previously published TCR beta repertoires from roughly 600 donors and added high-resolution HLA genotyping to study TCR occurrence patterns. Every discovery cohort repertoire had been produced on one sequencing platform. An earlier analysis of 500 to 750 of the donors applied high-throughput TCR beta sequencing to assess whether each TCR beta V gene segment acted as functional or pseudogenic. The study used immunosequencing to profile the T cell repertoires of around 600 subjects and linked those repertoires to cytomegalovirus serostatus. Along with the approximately 670-subject first cohort, a separate validation cohort of over 90 different subjects was used. The full study reports these points: HLA typing was unavailable for some donors at each locus, so association tests used only the typed subset. The sequencing pipeline was judged likely to have produced a cluster of highly shared sequence variants as a technical artifact. The earlier analysis of about 600 of the donors excluded around 17 rarely observed V segments, including chromosome 9 orphons, because counts were too low. A later analysis found that HLA-associated TCR beta chains were more clonally expanded and had lower generation probabilities than equally common non-associated chains. A later analysis found that most CMV-associated TCR beta chains appeared HLA-restricted, with HLA associations seemingly driven largely by CMV exposure. According to a later analysis, TCR association rates differed among HLA loci, with DRB1 alleles showing the most associated TCRs and HLA-C alleles showing the fewest. A further reported finding was that TCR beta sequences accurately predicted the HLA-A and HLA-B alleles for most subjects in the first cohort. An earlier analysis of several hundred of the donors showed that most TCR beta V segments appeared in productive rearrangements either about 90% or about 30% of the time, which broadly matched IMGT annotations. In this cohort, only TCR beta chains were sequenced, and detectable features were limited by the absence of alpha or paired-chain data. The authors suggested that the approach could potentially be generalized to other disease states and immunological phenotypes. Specific HLA alleles were associated with 15,000 to 20,000 TCR beta sequences at a false discovery rate of 0.05 in a later analysis. Correlated functional status among segregating V segments might reflect linkage disequilibrium, but an unknown experimental factor could not be ruled out. Immune exposure information for the cohort was limited to CMV serostatus. In the study, some 160 TCR beta chains were listed as associated with cytomegalovirus. Several of the top co-occurrence clusters appeared to be linked to parvovirus B19, influenza, CMV and Epstein-Barr virus, according to a later analysis. Compared with the approximately 670-donor mean, donors in an Asian-associated ancestry cluster had fewer N-insertions in productive TCRs, according to a later genetic analysis. The classifier was reported to diagnose cytomegalovirus status with high specificity and sensitivity in both the original and validation cohorts. Presence/absence analyses assumed roughly uniform sequencing depth across donors, an assumption that may not hold. Most TCR sequences were seen in very few donors, while some public TCRs were found in many individuals. When HLA alleles, especially DR and DQ, strongly co-occurred, attributing TCR associations to individual alleles was difficult. A few of the identified cytomegalovirus-associated TCR beta chains were confirmed in vitro to be specific for cytomegalovirus antigens. In a later genetic analysis, a missense DCLRE1C variant was associated with V-gene and J-gene trimming of TCR beta chains, and the association was replicated in an independent cohort.

The cohort comprised around 700 healthy bone marrow donors. At the time of sampling, every cohort member was nominally healthy, though immune exposures that went unrecorded were likely present. The donor tested CMV seronegative, placing the donor among the 352 seronegative members of the cohort. Each donor provided a peripheral blood sample, and peripheral blood mononuclear cells were used for TCR beta sequencing. The Qiagen DNeasy Blood Extraction Kit was used to extract genomic DNA from the blood cell samples. Comments on this clone: The target of this receptor is not known. No much larger clone is present one base from it, and per-base qualities are unavailable.

Library preparation was by the immunoSEQ multiplex PCR assay. The multiplex PCR relied on a mix of 60 forward primers for TCR Vbeta segments and 13 reverse primers for TCR Jbeta segments. The CDR3 region of rearranged TCR beta genes was amplified from genomic DNA with a multiplex PCR assay. Amplified TCR beta libraries were sequenced as 87-base-pair reads on the Illumina HiSeq System. The authors' pipeline ran thus. In a later analysis, some 80 million unique TCR beta chains were counted across the approximately 640 repertoires, and around 10 million of these chains were shared by at least two donors. Raw reads were error-corrected and collapsed into unique sequences by a nearest-neighbor algorithm in which closely related sequences were merged to remove PCR and sequencing errors. To assign V, D and J gene segments, CDR3 sequences were aligned to IMGT reference sequences. For a sequence to be retained, at least a six-nucleotide match to both a V gene segment and a J gene segment was required. A rearrangement counted as productive if the CDR3 had no stop codons and remained in frame with V and J, and every other rearrangement counted as non-productive. Following IMGT convention, CDR3 was defined as the stretch from the second conserved V-encoded cysteine to the conserved J-encoded phenylalanine. Sequences without an unambiguous match to a single V gene segment were excluded from the earlier analysis of almost 600 of the donors. An earlier analysis of just under 600 of the donors called V segments functional above 56.7% productive rearrangements and segregating when the between-donor standard deviation exceeded 5%. To diagnose cytomegalovirus status from the catalog of TCR beta chain sequences, a statistical classification framework was built. In a later analysis, V and J genes were assigned by comparing TCR nucleotide sequences against IMGT/GENE-DB human TR gene sequences. The TCRdist pipeline was used in a later analysis to assign CDR3 sequences and most-parsimonious VDJ recombination scenarios. In a later analysis, each TCR beta chain was defined by its CDR3 amino acid sequence together with its V-gene family, and reads without a unique V-gene family were excluded. As a way to deal with suspected cross-contamination and a sequencing artifact, a later analysis dropped 592 nucleotide sequences that were highly shared and had low generation probability. For each public chain, a later analysis derived a clonal expansion index from normalized ranks of inferred template counts within each repertoire. In a later analysis, generation probabilities were computed with a VDJ recombination model fitted to out-of-frame rearrangements, and the resulting probabilities were checked against IGoR. A later analysis scored TCR-TCR, TCR-HLA and TCR-CMV co-occurrence with hypergeometric tests, applying a repertoire-size bias correction to TCR pairs. A later analysis estimated false discovery rates by permuting HLA or CMV assignments 20 times. In a later analysis, co-occurring TCRs were grouped using DBSCAN, and TCRdist sequence similarity was added for clustering within HLA-allele-positive subsets. Repertoires with fewer than 30,000 or more than 120,000 public chains, plus five repertoires with anomalous nucleotide sharing, were excluded from co-occurrence clustering. In its TCRdb copy, this immuneACCESS table keeps in-frame sequences only and misses some clones. Where compared with another copy, unresolved V genes explain less than half of these, and the others have no known cause. D and trimming come from the DNA, and the V and J calls and clone size come from that table. For this sample the table gives 160,000 or so clones, of which 80% were detected only once. Around 6% of the sample comes from the top ten.

Material for sequencing was PBMCs. This receptor was obtained from a middle-aged man in good health and CMV-seronegative.

The DNA sequence follows: TGTGCCAGCAGTGAAGCGCGGGGACTGGGTAATGAAAAACTGTTTTTT. This translates into CASSEARGLGNEKLFF. The V gene is TRBV6-1 and the J gene is TRBJ1-4; the D gene is perhaps TRBD1, on 5 matching bases. Between the V and J ends, shortened by 0 bases and 4 bases respectively, the junction contains 12 bases. From the germline V gene, CDR1 is MNHNS and CDR2 is SASEGT. The CDR3 goes from the cysteine to the phenylalanine over 16 residues. Only the CDR3 DNA stays, 48 bases, in frame from base 1.